Described below is a single TCR beta chain sequence and its context. The naive CD8 subset, CD45RO-negative cells positively selected for CCR7, excluded terminally differentiated effector memory CD45RA+ cells. The CDR3 spans 12 residues. Trimming removed 7 bases at V and 3 bases at J, with 10 bases between. From germline, CDR1 is SGHTA and CDR2 FQGNSA. The sample comes from a study of shared clonotypes between healthy human individuals. The method was immunoSEQ multiplex PCR; TCRdb's version includes in-frame clones alone and lacks a portion of them. The top ten clones hold around 1.1% of a sample with millions of clones, approximately 95% of them seen once.

The TCR comes from a man aged 18 to 35 in good health. The material sequenced was naive CD8+ T cells sorted from blood. This chain connects TRBV7-2 to TRBJ2-7; D is ambiguous. The CDR3 spells CASTIGSYEQYF. The CDR3 nucleotides read TGTGCCAGCACCATAGGCAGCTACGAGCAGTACTTC.